The clone carrying this TCR beta chain is a singleton in its sample. Antigen: not known. The sample has other DNA sequences that encode this CDR3 too. Germline V CDR1 and CDR2: SGHRS, YFSETQ. Trimming pared 0 bases from V and 0 bases from J, leaving 7 bases between. The CDR3 has 15 residues. This sample is part of a study of shared clonotypes between healthy human individuals. Whole-study findings and limits: Sampling covered nothing but blood. Tissue TCR repertoires likely differ from those found in blood. The four-donor shared clonotypes exceeded non-shared clonotypes in generation probability, with non-shared ones scoring lower. Clonotype sharing among the donors was expected to vary with sequencing depth.

Sequenced by immunoSEQ multiplex PCR; TCRdb stores in-frame clones only, minus some. The repertoire holds approximately 2.5 million clones, with 80% to 95% as singletons. The sequence came from a man aged 18 to 29 in good health. Some clones in this sample may be carry-over from other donors' samples. The gene calls are TRBV5-1 and TRBJ1-5; weak D call: TRBD1 (5 bases). The material sequenced was naive CD4+ T cells from PBMCs. Subset defined: CD45RA+ positively selected. CDR3 nucleotide sequence: TGCGCCAGCAGCTTGGAAGGGGTTAGCAATCAGCCCCAGCATTTT. Translated: CASSLEGVSNQPQHF. The full variable domain, in which reference TRBV5-1 and TRBJ1-5 provide the parts outside the CDR3, is KAGVTQTPRYLIKTRGQQVTLSCSPISGHRSVSWYQQTPGQGLQFLFEYFSETQRNKGNFPGRFSGRQFSNSRSEMNVSTLELGDSALYLCASSLEGVSNQPQHFGDGTRLSIL.